This TCR beta chain was sequenced during a study of shared clonotypes between healthy human individuals. Whole-study context: CD4 naive and CD4 memory each took three plates per donor, while CD8 naive took two and CD8 memory one. Study outcomes and limitations: All-four-donor shared clonotypes had higher generation probabilities than non-shared clonotypes did.

Turning to this clone: What it recognizes is unknown.

Looked up from germline, CDR1 is MNHEY and CDR2 is SMNVEV (reference sequence). V lost 5 bases to trimming and J lost 5 bases, with 10 bases between them. This CDR3 is built from 14 residues. The assay was carried out at the deep level. Method: immunoSEQ multiplex PCR; TCRdb's copy keeps in-frame clones and lacks some. In the table there are under 750,000 clones, over 55% of which are singletons. The clonotype was recovered from a woman aged 30 to 39 in good health. The chain is built from TRBV27 and TRBJ1-6; D is ambiguous. Sequenced sample: memory CD4+ T cells sorted from blood. Subset described: CD45RA-negative fraction. CDR3 in amino acids: CASSRQSNNSPLHF. CDR3 nucleotides: TGTGCCAGCAGTCGGCAGAGTAATAATTCACCCCTCCACTTT.